The 7 T cell receptor beta chains given below trace back to one sample, sequenced in a study of OX40 agonist ivuxolimab in advanced cancers. Clones were read by immunoSEQ multiplex PCR, and TCRdb kept only the in-frame ones, dropping some. In the table there are tens of thousands of clones, around 80% of which are singletons. Source: CD4+ or CD8+ T cells sorted from blood, taken in a trial of the OX40 agonist ivuxolimab. All receptors derive from an adult with an advanced solid tumor such as melanoma, head and neck, liver or kidney cancer.

The chain is built from TRBV19 and TRBJ1-2; possible D gene TRBD1, 5 bases. Germline-derived CDR1 and CDR2 are LNHDA and SQIVND (reference sequence). This CDR3 is built from 17 residues. Trimming cost V 5 bases and J 5 bases, with 24 bases left between them. CDR3 nucleotide sequence: TGTGCCAGTAGTCCCCAGGCTCCCGGGGGTGCTAGGTATGGCTACACCTTC. Encoded protein: CASSPQAPGGARYGYTF.

This clone was counted once. This chain joins TRBV4-1 and TRBJ2-2; tentative D call: TRBD1 (5 bases). The CDR3 spans 16 residues. V lost 4 bases, J lost 3 bases, and 15 bases lay in between. Germline V lookup: CDR1 MGHRA, CDR2 YSYEKL. The CDR3: CASSRMASTDTGELFF. The CDR3 DNA reads as TGCGCCAGCAGCCGAATGGCCTCGACAGACACCGGGGAGCTGTTTTTT.

CDR3: CASSDPNLVGNTIYF. CDR3 nucleotide sequence: TGTGCCAGCAGTGACCCGAACCTGGTGGGGAACACCATATATTTT. This chain joins TRBV6-1 and TRBJ1-3, with D hard to call. The CDR3 consists of 15 residues. In germline, CDR1 is MNHNS, CDR2 SASEGT. Between the trimmed V and J ends, which lost 3 bases and 7 bases, there was a span of 16 bases.

The CDR3: CASSGDDLTEAFF. The CDR3 DNA is TGCGCCAGCAGCGGGGACGACCTAACTGAAGCTTTCTTT. This chain links TRBV5-1 with TRBJ1-1, with TRBD1 as a possible D gene (5 bases). The ends were cut back, 4 bases at V and 5 bases at J, with 12 bases in the middle. CDR1 is SGHRS, CDR2 YFSETQ, per germline. The CDR3 runs 13 residues.

This chain links TRBV6-6 with TRBJ2-5; D is possibly TRBD1 or TRBD2 (5 bases each). The CDR3 extends over 12 amino acids. V lost 10 bases to trimming and J lost 4 bases, with 13 bases between them. Per germline, CDR1 MNHNY and CDR2 SVGAGI (reference sequence). The CDR3 DNA follows: TGTGCCACGTCGGGACGTCGAGAGACCCAGTACTTC. Translating gives CATSGRRETQYF.

The CDR3 sequence is CASSQLGTGLVDEQFF. As DNA, the CDR3 is TGCGCCAGCAGCCAGCTAGGGACAGGGTTAGTCGATGAGCAGTTCTTC. J is TRBJ2-1 and V is TRBV4-1; 9 positions match TRBD1. In germline, CDR1 is MGHRA, CDR2 YSYEKL. This CDR3 region has 16 residues. V lost 3 bases, J lost 8 bases, and 11 bases stayed unmatched.

V usage is TRBV19 and J usage is TRBJ1-1; D uncertain. The V and J ends lost 7 bases and 6 bases respectively, with 12 bases between them. The CDR3 contains 12 residues. Looked up from germline, CDR1 is LNHDA and CDR2 is SQIVND (reference sequence). CDR3 DNA: TGTGCCAGTACCGCGGAATGGGCTGAAGCTTTCTTT. Protein product: CASTAEWAEAFF.